A single sample is the source of the 26 T cell receptor beta chains below, sequenced in a study of blood T cell repertoires in COVID-19. Sequenced by immunoSEQ multiplex PCR; TCRdb stores in-frame clones only, minus some. In the table there are around 300,000 clones, 80% to 90% of which are singletons. The sequenced sample was peripheral blood. All receptors come from a man in his thirties or forties with active or convalescent COVID-19.

The chain employs TRBV6-5 and TRBJ2-3; maybe TRBD2 (5 bases). The CDR3 is 12 amino acids. Germline lookup yields CDR1 MNHEY and CDR2 SVGAGI. Deletions cut 6 bases from V and 3 bases from J, with 7 bases between. This CDR3 is CASSSGTDTQYF. The CDR3 nucleotides read TGTGCCAGCAGCTCGGGGACAGATACGCAGTATTTT.

Turning to this clone: The same CDR3 can be traced to other DNA sequences in this sample. The chain combines TRBV7-9 with TRBJ2-7, with D hard to call. Trimming removed 4 bases at V and 3 bases at J, with 7 bases between. The CDR3 extends over 12 amino acids. Per the germline V gene, CDR1 is SEHNR and CDR2 is FQNEAQ (reference sequence). CDR3 in amino acids: CASSSGVYEQYF. Written as DNA, the CDR3 is TGTGCCAGCAGCTCCGGAGTCTACGAGCAGTACTTC.

The rearrangement links TRBV11-3 to TRBJ2-3, with TRBD2 matching over 9 bases. The V gene's germline CDR1 is SGHNT and CDR2 YENEEA. The CDR3 consists of 17 residues. J lost 5 bases, V lost 1 base, and 10 bases had no gene match. The CDR3 region is CASSLGFVRGGLDTQYF. DNA for the CDR3: TGTGCCAGCAGCTTAGGGTTTGTGCGGGGGGGCTTAGATACGCAGTATTTT.

For this clone: At the DNA level, this CDR3 is encoded by other sequences in the same sample as well. This rearrangement joins TRBV12-3 or TRBV12-4 to TRBJ2-7; the match to TRBD1 covers 7 bases. The CDR3 has 13 amino acids. The trim removed 5 bases at V and 2 bases at J, leaving 3 bases unmatched. CDR3 nucleotide sequence: TGTGCCAGCAGTCGGGACAGCACCTACGAGCAGTACTTC. As protein: CASSRDSTYEQYF.

Only a few counts were recorded for this clone. The chain joins TRBV2 to TRBJ2-7, with TRBD2 matching 10 bases. The CDR3 is 15 residues long. In germline, CDR1 is SNHLY, CDR2 FYNNEI. The J segment lost 4 bases and the V segment lost 4 bases, leaving 7 bases of the junction unmatched. In DNA, the CDR3 is TGTGCCAGCAGTGCAGATAGCGGGAGGAGATACGAGCAGTACTTC. It translates to CASSADSGRRYEQYF.

This clone was seen only a few times. The chain carries TRBV30 and TRBJ1-2; 8 nucleotides line up with TRBD1. This CDR3 has 13 amino acids. V shed 4 bases, J shed 8 bases, and the junction held 9 bases outside the gene matches. Germline values: CDR1 GTSNPN, CDR2 SVGIG (reference sequence). The CDR3 DNA sequence: TGTGCCTGGAACACCGTACAGGGGGGAGGCTACACCTTC. Protein product: CAWNTVQGGGYTF.

The gene calls are TRBV29-1 and TRBJ2-3; 9 nucleotides align to TRBD1. V dropped 1 base and J dropped 8; count of bases not matched to a gene: 4. This CDR3 spans 13 amino acids. CDR1 and CDR2 (germline): SQVTM, ANQGSEA. CDR3 residues: CSVEGDRVPTQYF. The CDR3 DNA sequence: TGCAGCGTTGAAGGGGACAGGGTTCCTACGCAGTATTTT.

This clone was observed once. V gene TRBV29-1 combines with J gene TRBJ1-4; TRBD1 is a possible D gene (5 bases). The CDR3 loop spans 14 amino acids. The V end was cut by 7 bases, the J end by 2 bases, with 14 bases between. Germline values: CDR1 SQVTM, CDR2 ANQGSEA. CDR3 nucleotides: TGCAGCGCCATTGAAGGGGTTACTAATGAAAAACTGTTTTTT. Protein: CSAIEGVTNEKLFF.

The chain couples TRBV7-9 to TRBJ1-4; 8 nucleotides agree with TRBD1. Germline lookup yields CDR1 SEHNR and CDR2 FQNEAQ (reference sequence). Trimming took 1 base from V and 4 from J; bases not matched to a gene: 2. This CDR3 is built from 15 residues. CDR3 amino acids: CASSLGTGYNEKLFF. The CDR3 DNA is TGTGCCAGCAGCTTAGGGACAGGGTATAATGAAAAACTGTTTTTT.

The V and J genes are TRBV5-5 and TRBJ1-4; D is unresolved. CDR1 and CDR2 from the germline V gene are SGHKS and YYEKEE (reference sequence). The CDR3 loop spans 13 amino acids. The V end lost 3 bases, the J end lost 7 bases, and 10 bases lay between the germline ends. This CDR3 is CASSSVEGEKLFF. The CDR3 DNA sequence: TGTGCCAGCAGCTCGGTAGAGGGTGAAAAACTGTTTTTT.

The chain joins TRBV19 to TRBJ1-3; D gene unclear. Trimming left V 3 bases short and J 4 bases short, with 13 bases between. Germline CDR1 reads LNHDA; CDR2 reads SQIVND (reference sequence). CDR3 length: 15 amino acids. The CDR3 DNA is TGTGCCAGTAGTATGAGTTCGGGGAACGGAAACACCATATATTTT. Translating it yields CASSMSSGNGNTIYF.

This clone was observed once. The V gene is TRBV30, the J gene TRBJ2-1; no clear D. V was trimmed by 0 bases and J by 7 bases, leaving 7 bases between them. CDR3 length: 12 residues. The germline gives CDR1 GTSNPN, CDR2 SVGIG (reference sequence). In nucleotides, the CDR3 is TGTGCCTGGAGTGTACGTAGAAATGAGCAGTTCTTC. Its protein is CAWSVRRNEQFF.

The chain has TRBV5-8 and TRBJ2-3; tentatively, D is TRBD2 (6 bases). Germline-derived CDR1 and CDR2 are SGHTS and YDEGEE. Trimming removed 1 base at V and 2 bases at J, with 14 bases between. The CDR3 covers 16 residues. The DNA of the CDR3 is TGTGCCAGCAGCTTGCGCCGGTCTAGCGCCACAGATACGCAGTATTTT. Amino acid sequence: CASSLRRSSATDTQYF.

With respect to this clone: The junction shows a germline mismatch at one end, possibly a read error. The genes are TRBV10-1 and TRBJ1-2; D remains ambiguous. The CDR3 runs to 13 residues. CDR1 and CDR2 (germline): WNHNN, SYGVQD (reference sequence). This chain's CDR3 is CASNESLNYGYTF. CDR3 coding DNA: TGCGCCAGCAATGAGAGTCTAAACTATGGCTACACCTTC.

The chain combines TRBV30 with TRBJ1-1; TRBD1 agrees at 7 bases. This CDR3 is 15 amino acids long. Germline V gene lookup returns CDR1 GTSNPN and CDR2 SVGIG (reference sequence). V shed 2 bases, J shed 0 bases, and the junction held 6 bases outside the gene matches. CDR3 sequence reads: CAWSRGQFMNTEAFF. CDR3 bases: TGTGCCTGGAGTAGGGGACAGTTCATGAACACTGAAGCTTTCTTT.

This clone was recorded a few times. The rearrangement links TRBV28 to TRBJ2-3, with TRBD2 identical over 11 bases. The CDR3 spans 16 residues. From germline, CDR1 is MDHEN and CDR2 SYDVKM. V gave up 5 bases and J gave up 2 bases; unmatched junction bases: 6. CDR3 DNA: TGTGCCAGCAGTGGACTAGCGGGTTTAAACACAGATACGCAGTATTTT. Translating it yields CASSGLAGLNTDTQYF.

This chain uses TRBV28 with TRBJ2-3; 8 nucleotides agree with TRBD1. Germline assignment: CDR1 MDHEN and CDR2 SYDVKM. This CDR3 contains 15 residues. V lost 3 bases, J lost 5 bases, and 7 bases stayed unmatched. The CDR3 DNA sequence: TGTGCCAGCAGTTTCAACAGGGGGTTTGGAGATACGCAGTATTTT. This gives the protein CASSFNRGFGDTQYF.

This clone occurred once. This rearrangement joins TRBV14 to TRBJ2-1, with 14 positions matching TRBD2. Germline V CDR1 and CDR2: SGHDN, FVKESK. This CDR3 has 15 residues. V was pared by 4 bases and J by 7 bases, with 3 bases of the junction left unmatched. The CDR3 is CASSPTSGRGNEQFF. CDR3 in DNA: TGTGCCAGCAGCCCGACTAGCGGGAGGGGTAATGAGCAGTTCTTC.

V and J are TRBV15 and TRBJ2-5, with D tentatively TRBD1 (6 bases). This CDR3 has 15 amino acids. The V gene's germline CDR1 is LNHNV and CDR2 YYDKDF (reference sequence). V lost 4 bases and J 5 bases, leaving 17 bases between the germline ends. CDR3 in DNA: TGTGCCACCAGCAAAAGGGGGACGGTCTCGGAGACCCAGTACTTC. This translates into CATSKRGTVSETQYF.

The V gene is TRBV15, the J gene TRBJ2-7; D remains unclear. In germline, CDR1 is LNHNV, CDR2 YYDKDF (reference sequence). The CDR3 sequence is 12 residues long. V gave up 3 bases and J gave up 5 bases, with 8 bases separating them. CDR3 region: CATSSVGHEQYF. The CDR3 DNA reads as TGTGCCACCAGCAGCGTGGGCCACGAGCAGTACTTC. Full variable domain (remainder filled in from reference TRBV15 and TRBJ2-7): DAMVIQNPRYQVTQFGKPVTLSCSQTLNHNVMYWYQQKSSQAPKLLFHYYDKDFNNEADTPDNFQSRRPNTSFCFLDIRSPGLGDTAMYLCATSSVGHEQYFGPGTRLTVT.

The V gene is TRBV25-1, the J gene TRBJ2-3, with a tentative D call TRBD1 (6 bases). Germline V gene sequence: CDR1 MGHDK, CDR2 SYGVNS. V was clipped by 3 bases and J by 6 bases, with 16 bases between them. CDR3 length: 15 residues. CDR3 sequence reads: CASSDSDRSPDTQYF. The DNA for the CDR3 is TGTGCCAGCAGTGACTCAGACAGGTCCCCGGATACGCAGTATTTT.

This clone was counted a single time. V is TRBV6-5 and J is TRBJ1-5, with 7 bases fitting TRBD1. CDR3 length: 14 residues. V was pared by 6 bases and J by 4 bases, with 6 bases of the junction left unmatched. From germline, CDR1 is MNHEY and CDR2 SVGAGI. This CDR3 reads CASSYRGTNQPQHF. CDR3 bases: TGTGCCAGCAGCTACAGGGGCACGAATCAGCCCCAGCATTTT.

This clone has only one observation. The J gene is TRBJ1-1, the V gene TRBV4-1; D remains ambiguous. Germline V CDR1 and CDR2: MGHRA, YSYEKL. The CDR3 has 17 amino acids. The V end was cut by 2 bases, the J end by 4 bases, with 20 bases between. CDR3 in amino acids: CASSQPRAFSRGTEAFF. CDR3 coding DNA: TGCGCCAGCAGCCAACCTCGGGCCTTTTCACGGGGCACTGAAGCTTTCTTT.

The rearrangement uses TRBV29-1 and TRBJ1-4; no reliable D call. The CDR3 is made up of 12 amino acids. The ends were cut back, 6 bases at V and 7 bases at J, with 12 bases in the middle. Germline CDR1 and CDR2: SQVTM and ANQGSEA. The CDR3 region has the DNA TGCAGCGTCAAGGAGGGAGGTGAAAAACTGTTTTTT. It yields the protein CSVKEGGEKLFF.

This chain joins TRBV5-1 and TRBJ2-7, with D unclear. Looked up from germline, CDR1 is SGHRS and CDR2 is YFSETQ. V was shortened by 3 bases and J by 3 bases, with 4 bases between the two germline ends. The CDR3 covers 11 residues. CDR3 coding DNA: TGCGCCAGCAGCTCCCTCTACGAGCAGTACTTC. It codes for CASSSLYEQYF.

This sequence joins TRBV30 and TRBJ1-3; maybe TRBD1 (5 bases). CDR1 and CDR2 (germline): GTSNPN, SVGIG (reference sequence). The V and J ends lost 0 bases and 0 bases respectively, with 9 bases between them. This CDR3 has 15 amino acids. The CDR3 region is CAWSVLRGSGNTIYF. CDR3 nucleotides: TGTGCCTGGAGTGTACTTAGGGGCTCTGGAAACACCATATATTTT.